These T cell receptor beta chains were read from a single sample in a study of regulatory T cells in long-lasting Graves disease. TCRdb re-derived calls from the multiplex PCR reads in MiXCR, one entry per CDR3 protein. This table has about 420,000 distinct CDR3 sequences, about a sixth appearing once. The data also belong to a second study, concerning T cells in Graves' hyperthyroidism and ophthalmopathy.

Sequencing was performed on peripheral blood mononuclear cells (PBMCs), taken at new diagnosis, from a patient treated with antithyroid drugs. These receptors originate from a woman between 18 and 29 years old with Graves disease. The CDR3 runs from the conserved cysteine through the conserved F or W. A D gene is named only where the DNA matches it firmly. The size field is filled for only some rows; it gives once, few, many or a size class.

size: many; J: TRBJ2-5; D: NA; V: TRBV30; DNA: TGTGCCTGGAGTGATCAAGGGGGACTGACCCAGTACTTC; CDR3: CAWSDQGGLTQYF
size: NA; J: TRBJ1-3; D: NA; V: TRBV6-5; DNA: TGTGCCAGCAGTTACTCCCGGGGGACAGGAAACACCATATATTTT; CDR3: CASSYSRGTGNTIYF
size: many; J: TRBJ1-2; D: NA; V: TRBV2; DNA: TGTGCCAGTTCAGTGGGGGGACCTGGCTACACCTTC; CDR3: CASSVGGPGYTF
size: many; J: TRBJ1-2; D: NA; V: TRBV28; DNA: TGTGCCAGCAGTCTGGCCGGGCAGGGAAGGGGCTACACCTTC; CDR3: CASSLAGQGRGYTF
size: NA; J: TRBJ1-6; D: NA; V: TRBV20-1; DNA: TGCAGTGCGCCCGTGGGGGGGGCCGAGGGTTCACCCCTCCACTTT; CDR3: CSAPVGGAEGSPLHF
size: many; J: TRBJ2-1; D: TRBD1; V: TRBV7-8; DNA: TGTGCCAGCAGTTATACAGGGGGATCCTACAATGAGCAGTTCTTC; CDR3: CASSYTGGSYNEQFF
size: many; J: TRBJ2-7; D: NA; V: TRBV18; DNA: TGTGCCAGCTCACCAGAGGTTGCGGTTTGGGAGCAGTACTTC; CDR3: CASSPEVAVWEQYF
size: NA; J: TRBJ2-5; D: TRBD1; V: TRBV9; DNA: TGTGCCAGCAGCGTTAACGGGACAGGGGTTGAAGAGACCCAGTACTTC; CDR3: CASSVNGTGVEETQYF
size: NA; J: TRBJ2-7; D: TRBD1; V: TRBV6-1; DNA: TGTGCCAGCAGGGGAGGACAGGGTAGCTCCTACGAGCAGTGCTTC; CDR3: CASRGGQGSSYEQCF
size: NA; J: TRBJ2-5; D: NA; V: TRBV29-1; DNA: TGCAGCGGGAGCGTCTCGGGTGAGACCCAGTACTTC; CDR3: CSGSVSGETQYF
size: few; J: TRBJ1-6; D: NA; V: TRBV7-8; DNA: TGTGCCAGCAGCTTCGGGAGCTCCTATAATTCACCCCTCCACTTT; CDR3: CASSFGSSYNSPLHF
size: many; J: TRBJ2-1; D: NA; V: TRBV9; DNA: TGTGCCAGCAGCGTCGACTCCTCTTGGGAGCAGTTCTTC; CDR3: CASSVDSSWEQFF
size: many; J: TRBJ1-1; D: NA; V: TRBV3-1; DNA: TGTGCCAGCAGCCAGTCCACTGAAGCTTTCTTT; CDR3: CASSQSTEAFF
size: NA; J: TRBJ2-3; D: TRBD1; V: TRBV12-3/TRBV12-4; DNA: TGTGCCACCCTCAGGGGGCACGAGAGGGATACGCAGTATTTT; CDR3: CATLRGHERDTQYF
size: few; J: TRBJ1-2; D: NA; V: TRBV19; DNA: TGTGCCAGTAGCTACCAAGGACTATCTTATGGCTACACCTTC; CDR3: CASSYQGLSYGYTF
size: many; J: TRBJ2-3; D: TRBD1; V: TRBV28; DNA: TGTGCCAGCAGCTCCCGGGACAGGGACCCGGGAGATACGCAGTATTTT; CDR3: CASSSRDRDPGDTQYF
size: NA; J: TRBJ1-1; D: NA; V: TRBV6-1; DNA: TGTGCCAGCAGCACCTCCAACACTGAAGCTTTCTTT; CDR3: CASSTSNTEAFF
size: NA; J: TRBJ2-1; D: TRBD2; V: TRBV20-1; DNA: TGCAGTGCCAGAACCCCGGGACTAGCGGGAGTAGTGTCCTACAATGAGCAGTTCTTC; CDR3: CSARTPGLAGVVSYNEQFF
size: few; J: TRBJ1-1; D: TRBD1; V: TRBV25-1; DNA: TGTGCCAGCAGAACTAACAGGGGGGAAGGGACTGAAGCTTTCTTT; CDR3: CASRTNRGEGTEAFF
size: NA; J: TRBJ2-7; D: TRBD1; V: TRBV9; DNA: TGTGCCAGCAGCGTATTTCCGACAGGGGACGAGCAGTACTTC; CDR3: CASSVFPTGDEQYF
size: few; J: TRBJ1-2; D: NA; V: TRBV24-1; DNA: TGTGCCACCAGTGATCCAGGGAGATACTATGGCTACACCTTC; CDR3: CATSDPGRYYGYTF
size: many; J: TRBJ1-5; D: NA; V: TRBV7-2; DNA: TGTGCCAGCAGCAGGAGTCCGGGGGTTCAGCCCCAGCATTTT; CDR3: CASSRSPGVQPQHF
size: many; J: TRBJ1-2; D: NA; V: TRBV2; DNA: TGTGCCAGCAGCCCTATAAAGGGGCCCTCAGGCAGCTACACCTTC; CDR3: CASSPIKGPSGSYTF
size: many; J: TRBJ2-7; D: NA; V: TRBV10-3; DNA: TGTGCCATCAGTACCCAGAAGGGCTACGAGCAGTACTTC; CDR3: CAISTQKGYEQYF
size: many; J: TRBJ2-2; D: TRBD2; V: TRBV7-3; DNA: TGTGCCAGCAGCTTTATTGTGGGAGGGCATTTATTCGCCGGGGAGCTGTTTTTT; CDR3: CASSFIVGGHLFAGELFF
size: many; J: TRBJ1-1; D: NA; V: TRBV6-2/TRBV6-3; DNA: TGTGCCAGCAGTAAGAGAGGGCCTGAAGCTTTCTTT; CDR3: CASSKRGPEAFF
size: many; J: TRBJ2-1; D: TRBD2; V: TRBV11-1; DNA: TGTGCCAGCAGCCCAAAGACTAGCGGGACCTACAATGAGCAGTTCTTC; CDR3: CASSPKTSGTYNEQFF
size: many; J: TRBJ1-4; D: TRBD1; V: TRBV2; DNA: TGTGCCAGCAGCGGACGTACAGGGGGTAGTGAAAAACTGTTTTTT; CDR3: CASSGRTGGSEKLFF
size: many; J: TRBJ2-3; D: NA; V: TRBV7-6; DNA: TGTGCCAGCAGCTTAGCGGGATTCAACAGGCTCACAGATACGCAGTATTTT; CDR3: CASSLAGFNRLTDTQYF
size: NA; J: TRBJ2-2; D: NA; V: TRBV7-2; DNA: TGTGCCAGCAGCGTACGGGTCACCGGGGAGCTGTTTTTT; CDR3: CASSVRVTGELFF
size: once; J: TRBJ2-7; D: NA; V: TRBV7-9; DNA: TGTGCCAGCCAACCGGACAGTTACGAGCAGTACTTC; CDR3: CASQPDSYEQYF
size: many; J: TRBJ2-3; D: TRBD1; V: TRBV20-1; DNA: TGCAGTGCTAGAGCATGGACAGGGCTCCCCGCACAGGGTACGCAGTATTTT; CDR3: CSARAWTGLPAQGTQYF
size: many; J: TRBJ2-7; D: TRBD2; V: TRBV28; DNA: TGTGCCAGCAGTTCTAGCGGCCCCTACGAGCAGTACTTC; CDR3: CASSSSGPYEQYF